The T cell receptor beta chain under discussion was sequenced for a study of T cell responses to AZD1222 COVID-19 vaccine. Study-level points and caveats: Just a handful of people given AZD1222 tested seropositive at baseline. An increase in Spike-specific TCR breadth and depth was observed after two AZD1222 doses. White British ancestry dominated among donors, who included more females, and clonal diversity was possibly underestimated.

In regard to this clone: Its antigen is currently unknown.

The method was immunoSEQ multiplex PCR; TCRdb's version includes in-frame clones alone and lacks a portion of them. The table includes around 120,000 clones, roughly 84% detected once. Germline CDR1 GTSNPN, CDR2 SVGIG (reference sequence). This CDR3 has 11 residues. The V and J ends lost 2 bases and 7 bases respectively, with 8 bases between them. Sample: peripheral blood, taken on day 0 of AZD1222 vaccination. The rearrangement uses TRBV30 and TRBJ1-2; D remains ambiguous. The sequence derives from an adult in good health. The CDR3 here is CAWSLGGGYTF. The CDR3 DNA sequence: TGTGCCTGGAGTCTGGGCGGTGGCTACACCTTC.